This TCR beta chain appears in the sequencing data of a study of T cell responses to AZD1222 COVID-19 vaccine. The wider study: Second doses at about 4 or about 12 weeks were pooled. Findings and caveats of the study: No day 14 peak samples; only post-peak repertoires were characterized. Nearly half of spike-specific TCRs reportedly go after variant regions that carry no mutations. A mostly white British donor set with more females was recruited, and clonal diversity was possibly underestimated.

About this clone: What it binds is not known.

TCRdb's copy holds only in-frame clones and misses some; the assay was immunoSEQ multiplex PCR. The repertoire holds 100,000 to 150,000 clones, with 90% to 95% as singletons. Here the sequenced sample was peripheral blood, taken on day 0 of AZD1222 vaccination. The sequence came from an adult in good health.

Here the CDR3 reads CASSSLLYSQQYF. In nucleotides, the CDR3 is TGTGCCAGCAGCTCCCTACTCTACTCCCAGCAGTACTTC. The gene calls are TRBV7-8 and TRBJ2-7; D is uncertain. Germline V lookup: CDR1 SGHVS, CDR2 FQNEAQ. The V gene lost 4 bases and the J gene lost 8 bases, with 15 bases spanning the gap. There are 13 residues in the CDR3.